The entry that follows covers one TCR beta chain sequence. Its specific antigen is unknown. No base qualities exist here, and no much larger clone lies one base off it. The junction shows trimming of 6 bases on V and 7 bases on J, plus 16 bases between the germline ends. Inclusive of the bounding cysteine and phenylalanine, the CDR3 is 14 residues long. The only DNA kept is the CDR3, 42 bases in frame from the first base. The CDR1 and CDR2 encoded by the germline V gene are MDHEN and SYDVKM. The donors were healthy, HIV-negative adults who had no recently reported acute infections or vaccinations. Every donor was a Caucasian adult residing in Nashville, Tennessee, USA. Magnetic negative selection was used to enrich CD4+ T cells, after which naive cells were positively selected on CD45RA and the negative fraction became the memory subset. After blood collection by leukapheresis, PBMCs were isolated using Ficoll-Histopaque density gradient centrifugation and then cryopreserved in the vapor phase of liquid nitrogen. Analytical flow cytometry was used to check the purity and quantity of every magnetically sorted T cell population. Genomic DNA was isolated from every sorted fraction and measured by UV absorbance on a Nanodrop 2000c.

These data belong to a study of shared clonotypes between healthy human individuals (TCRdb year 2020). Background on the whole study: The cohort included three men and a couple of women between 18 and 49 years of age. Different laboratories and diverse techniques were used to prepare libraries and sequence TCR repertoires, to increase sequencing depth and limit assay-specific biases. To estimate repertoire size and how much clonotype sharing occurs between individuals, the study deeply sequenced the blood TCR repertoires of about five healthy adults. Per donor, three plates each were used for CD4 naive and CD4 memory, two for CD8 naive, and one for CD8 memory. Between about 0.8 and 9 billion PBMCs per donor were obtained by leukapheresis.

Using the deep immunoSEQ assay, TCR CDR3 regions were amplified from genomic DNA by multiplex PCR. Extracted genomic DNA from each cell subset was distributed evenly across all wells of several immunoSEQ 96-well plates, and each plate was treated as a replicate. For sorted subsets, about 210 ng of genomic DNA, equivalent to 30,000 or so T cell genomes, went into each replicate PCR. Purified libraries were quantified with a Qubit 3.0 fluorometer, sized on a Bioanalyzer 2100, and re-quantified with the KAPA Library Quantification kit. Every immunoSEQ 96-well plate was sequenced on a separate single-read 150-cycle Illumina NextSeq 550 flow cell. The published analysis was carried out like this. The immunoSEQ output contained only junctional sequences without quality scores, so filtering could not match that applied to full-length reads. To assign V/J genes and CDR3, sequences were annotated against IMGT germline references using PyIR, a Python wrapper for IgBLAST v1.9. Reads were filtered out if the reads had weak V/J assignments (E-value above 1e-6), no CDR3, stop codons, out-of-frame junctions, or ambiguous translated residues. A V3J clonotype was defined by an identical inferred V gene, J gene, and CDR3 amino acid sequence. The percentage overlap between two repertoires was calculated by dividing the number of shared unique clonotypes by the size of the smaller repertoire. RTK rarefaction, the Chao1 estimator, and Recon v2.1 estimates of unobserved clonotypes were used to assess repertoire richness. Generation probabilities were computed with OLGA for all TCRbeta clonotypes obtained by the gDNA method from several donors. The source is immuneACCESS, and TCRdb retained only in-frame sequences with V and J called. Part of the clones is not carried over; for the studies checked, unresolved V genes explain less than half of this, and the remainder is unexplained. The V and J calls and clone size were taken over from that table, and D and trimming were inferred from the DNA. The sample has over 850,000 clones on record, more than 75% of them singletons. Of the sample, more than 0.45% falls within the top ten clones.

General study outcomes and caveats: Because the study included a small number of donors, the genetic and exposure-history diversity represented was limited. Sampling was restricted to blood, and TCR repertoires in tissues likely differ from the TCR repertoires found in blood. Compared with non-shared clonotypes, clonotypes shared by all four sorted-subset donors had higher generation probabilities. Incomplete sequencing was indicated by rarefaction of sorted-subset datasets, despite the large sequencing depth. Larger estimated clonotype richness was generally found for naive subsets than for memory subsets. Pairwise subsampling indicated that sequencing depth was expected to affect the degree of clonotype sharing among donors. When a handful of donors were compared, the shared fraction of clonotypes was around 4.6% for naive CD4, around 4% for naive CD8, about 2.5% for memory CD4, and less than 0.45% for memory CD8.

The sequencing sample was made of memory CD4+ T cells from PBMCs. The cell subset or site label on this specimen signifies: CD45RA-negative fraction. The chain is made from TRBV28 and TRBJ1-5; the D gene lacks a confident call. This TCR was sampled from a young man in good health. Some clones in this sample may be carry-over from other donors' samples. The DNA is as follows: TGTGCCAGCAGCCCCGGGTCAGGCCGGCAGCCCCAGCATTTT. This yields the protein CASSPGSGRQPQHF.